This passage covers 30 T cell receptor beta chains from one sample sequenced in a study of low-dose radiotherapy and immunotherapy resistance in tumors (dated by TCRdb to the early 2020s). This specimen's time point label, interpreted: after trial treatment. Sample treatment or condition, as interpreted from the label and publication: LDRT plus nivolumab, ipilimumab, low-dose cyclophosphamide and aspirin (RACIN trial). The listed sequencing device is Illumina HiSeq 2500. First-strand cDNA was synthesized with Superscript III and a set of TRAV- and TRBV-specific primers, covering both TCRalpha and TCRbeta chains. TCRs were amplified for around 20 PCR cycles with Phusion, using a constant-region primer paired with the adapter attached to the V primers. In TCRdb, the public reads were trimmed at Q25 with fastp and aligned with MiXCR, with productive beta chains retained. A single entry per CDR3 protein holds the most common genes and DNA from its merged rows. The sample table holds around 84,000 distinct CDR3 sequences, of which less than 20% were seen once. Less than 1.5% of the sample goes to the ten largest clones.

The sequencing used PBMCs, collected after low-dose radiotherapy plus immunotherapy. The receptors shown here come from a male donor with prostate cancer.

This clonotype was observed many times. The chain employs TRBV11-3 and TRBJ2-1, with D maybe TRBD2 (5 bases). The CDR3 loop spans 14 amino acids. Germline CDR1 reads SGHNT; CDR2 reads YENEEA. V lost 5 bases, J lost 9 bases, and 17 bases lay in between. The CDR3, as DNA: TGTGCCAGCAGCCTCACCTACTCCGAGGGTGAGCAGTTCTTC. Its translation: CASSLTYSEGEQFF.

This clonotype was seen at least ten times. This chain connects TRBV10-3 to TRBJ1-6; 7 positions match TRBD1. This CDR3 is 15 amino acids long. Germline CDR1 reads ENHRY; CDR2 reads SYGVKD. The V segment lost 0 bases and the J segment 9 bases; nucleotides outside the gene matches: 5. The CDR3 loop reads CAISESGQGGSPLHF. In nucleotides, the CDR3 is TGTGCCATCAGTGAGTCGGGCCAGGGGGGTTCACCCCTCCACTTT.

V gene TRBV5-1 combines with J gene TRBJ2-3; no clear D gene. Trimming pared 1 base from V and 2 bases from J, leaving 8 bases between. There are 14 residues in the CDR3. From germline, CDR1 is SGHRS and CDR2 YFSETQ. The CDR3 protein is CASSLLLITDTQYF. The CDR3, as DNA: TGCGCCAGCAGCTTGTTATTGATCACAGATACGCAGTATTTT.

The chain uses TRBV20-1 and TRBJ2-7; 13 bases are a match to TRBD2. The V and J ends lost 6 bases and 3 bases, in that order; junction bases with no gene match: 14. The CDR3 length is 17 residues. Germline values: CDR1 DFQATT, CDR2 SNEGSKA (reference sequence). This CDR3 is CSAEPGLAGSGSYEQYF. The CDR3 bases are TGCAGTGCGGAACCGGGACTAGCGGGATCAGGAAGCTACGAGCAGTACTTC.

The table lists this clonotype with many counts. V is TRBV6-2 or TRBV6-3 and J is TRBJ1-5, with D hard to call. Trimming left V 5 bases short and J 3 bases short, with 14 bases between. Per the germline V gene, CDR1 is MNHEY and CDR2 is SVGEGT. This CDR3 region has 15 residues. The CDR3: CASSEVLGNNQPQHF. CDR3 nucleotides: TGTGCCAGCAGTGAAGTTTTGGGGAACAATCAGCCCCAGCATTTT.

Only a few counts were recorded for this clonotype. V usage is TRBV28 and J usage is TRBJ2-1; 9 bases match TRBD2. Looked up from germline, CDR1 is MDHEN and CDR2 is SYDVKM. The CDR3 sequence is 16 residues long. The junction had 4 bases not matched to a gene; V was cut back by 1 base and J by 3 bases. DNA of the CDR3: TGTGCCAGCAGTTTATTGGCTAGCGGGATCTACAATGAGCAGTTCTTC. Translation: CASSLLASGIYNEQFF.

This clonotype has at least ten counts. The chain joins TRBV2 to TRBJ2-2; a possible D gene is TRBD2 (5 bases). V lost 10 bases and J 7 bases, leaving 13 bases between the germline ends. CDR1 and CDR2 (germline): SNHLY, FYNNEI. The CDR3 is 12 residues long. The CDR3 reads CATKLEGGELFF. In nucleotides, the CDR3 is TGTGCCACCAAACTAGAAGGCGGGGAGCTGTTTTTT.

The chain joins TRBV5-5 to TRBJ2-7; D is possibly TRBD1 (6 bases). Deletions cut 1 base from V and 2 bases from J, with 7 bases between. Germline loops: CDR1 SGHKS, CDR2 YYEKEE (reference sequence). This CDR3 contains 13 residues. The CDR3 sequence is CASSLRTAYEQYF. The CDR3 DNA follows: TGTGCCAGCAGCTTGCGGACAGCCTACGAGCAGTACTTC.

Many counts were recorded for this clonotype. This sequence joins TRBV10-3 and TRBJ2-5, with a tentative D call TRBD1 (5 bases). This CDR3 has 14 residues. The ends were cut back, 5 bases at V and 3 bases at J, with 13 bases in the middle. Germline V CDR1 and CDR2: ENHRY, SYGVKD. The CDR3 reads CAISPAQGKETQYF. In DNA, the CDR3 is TGTGCCATCAGTCCTGCTCAGGGCAAAGAGACCCAGTACTTC.

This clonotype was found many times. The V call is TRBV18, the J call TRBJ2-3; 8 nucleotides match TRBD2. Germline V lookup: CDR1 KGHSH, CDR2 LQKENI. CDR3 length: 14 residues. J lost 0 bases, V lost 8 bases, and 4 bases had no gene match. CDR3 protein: CASRGRSSTDTQYF. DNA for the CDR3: TGTGCCAGCCGCGGGAGGTCTAGCACAGATACGCAGTATTTT.

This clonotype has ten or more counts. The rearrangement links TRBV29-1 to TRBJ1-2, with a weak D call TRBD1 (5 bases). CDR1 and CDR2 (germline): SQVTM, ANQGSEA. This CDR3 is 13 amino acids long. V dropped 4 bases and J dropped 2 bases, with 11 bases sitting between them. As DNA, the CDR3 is TGCAGCGTTGTATTGGCAGGGAACTATGGCTACACCTTC. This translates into CSVVLAGNYGYTF.

The CDR3 spells CASSLIFTDTQYF. In nucleotides, the CDR3 is TGTGCCAGCAGTTTAATCTTCACAGATACGCAGTATTTT. The V gene is TRBV27, the J gene TRBJ2-3; D gene unclear. Germline assignment: CDR1 MNHEY and CDR2 SMNVEV (reference sequence). The CDR3 totals 13 residues. Trimming removed 2 bases at V and 2 bases at J, with 5 bases between.

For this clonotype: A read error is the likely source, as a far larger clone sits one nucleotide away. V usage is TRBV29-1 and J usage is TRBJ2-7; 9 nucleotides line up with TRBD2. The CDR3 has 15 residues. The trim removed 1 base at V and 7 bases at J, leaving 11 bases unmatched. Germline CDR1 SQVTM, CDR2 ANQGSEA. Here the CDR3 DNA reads TGCAGCGTTGAAGCCCAGCGGGGGGTTCTTAATGAGCAGTACTTC. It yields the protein CSVEAQRGVLNEQYF.

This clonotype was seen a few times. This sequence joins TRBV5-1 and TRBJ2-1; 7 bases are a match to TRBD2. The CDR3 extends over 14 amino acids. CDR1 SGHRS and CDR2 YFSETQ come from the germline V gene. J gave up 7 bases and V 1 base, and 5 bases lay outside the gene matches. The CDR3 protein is CASSLSGTKNEQFF. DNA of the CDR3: TGCGCCAGCAGCTTGTCAGGGACTAAGAATGAGCAGTTCTTC.

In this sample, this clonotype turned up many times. The CDR3 bases are TGTGCCAGCAGCTTGACAGACCCTAGCACAGATACGCAGTATTTT. It encodes CASSLTDPSTDTQYF. The chain is built from TRBV7-6 and TRBJ2-3; D possibly corresponds to TRBD1 (5 bases). This CDR3 is built from 15 residues. The germline gives CDR1 SGHVS, CDR2 FNYEAQ. V was shortened by 3 bases and J by 0 bases, with 10 bases between the two germline ends.

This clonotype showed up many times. CDR3 sequence: CASLAAETQYF. The CDR3 DNA is TGTGCCAGCCTAGCGGCGGAGACCCAGTACTTC. This sequence joins TRBV6-5 and TRBJ2-5, with TRBD2 identical over 7 bases. Germline values: CDR1 MNHEY, CDR2 SVGAGI. CDR3 size: 11 residues. The trim removed 8 bases at V and 5 bases at J, leaving 2 bases unmatched.

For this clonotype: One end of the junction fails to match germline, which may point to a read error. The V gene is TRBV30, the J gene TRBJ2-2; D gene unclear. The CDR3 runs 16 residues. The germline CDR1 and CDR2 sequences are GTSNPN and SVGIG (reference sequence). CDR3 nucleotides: TGTGTCTGGAGTGTAATGGGCGTAGCCGGCGTCGGGGAGCTGTTTTTT. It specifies CVWSVMGVAGVGELFF. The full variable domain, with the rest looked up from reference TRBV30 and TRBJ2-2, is SQTIHQWPATLVQPVGSPLSLECTVEGTSNPNLYWYRQAAGRGLQLLFYSVGIGQISSEVPQNLSASRPQDRQFILSSKKLLLSDSGFYLCVWSVMGVAGVGELFFGEGSRLTVL.

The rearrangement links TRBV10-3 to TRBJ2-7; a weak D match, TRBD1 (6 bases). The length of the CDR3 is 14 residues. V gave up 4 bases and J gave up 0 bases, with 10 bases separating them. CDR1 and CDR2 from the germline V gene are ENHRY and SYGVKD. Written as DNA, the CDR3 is TGTGCCATCAGTGTAGTGACAGGCTCCTACGAGCAGTACTTC. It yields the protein CAISVVTGSYEQYF.

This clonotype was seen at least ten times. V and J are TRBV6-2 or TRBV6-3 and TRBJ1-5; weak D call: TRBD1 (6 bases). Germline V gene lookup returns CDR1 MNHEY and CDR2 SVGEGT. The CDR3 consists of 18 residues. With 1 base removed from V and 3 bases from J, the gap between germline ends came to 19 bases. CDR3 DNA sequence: TGTGCCAGCAGTTACTACCTTCCGGGGGGCACCTACAATCAGCCCCAGCATTTT. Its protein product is CASSYYLPGGTYNQPQHF.

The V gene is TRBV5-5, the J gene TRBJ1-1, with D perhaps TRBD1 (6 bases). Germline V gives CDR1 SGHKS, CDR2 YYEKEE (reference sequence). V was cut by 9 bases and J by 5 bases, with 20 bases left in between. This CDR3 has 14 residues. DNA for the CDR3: TGTGCCAACAGGCCGATACAGGGTTGGACTGAAGCTTTCTTT. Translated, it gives CANRPIQGWTEAFF.

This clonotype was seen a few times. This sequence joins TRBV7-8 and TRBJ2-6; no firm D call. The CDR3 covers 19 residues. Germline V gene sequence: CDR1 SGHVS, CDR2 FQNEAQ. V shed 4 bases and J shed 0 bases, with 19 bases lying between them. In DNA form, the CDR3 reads TGTGCCAGCAGCTATAATGTATACGCCCTAAACTCTGGGGCCAACGTCCTGACTTTC. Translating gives CASSYNVYALNSGANVLTF.

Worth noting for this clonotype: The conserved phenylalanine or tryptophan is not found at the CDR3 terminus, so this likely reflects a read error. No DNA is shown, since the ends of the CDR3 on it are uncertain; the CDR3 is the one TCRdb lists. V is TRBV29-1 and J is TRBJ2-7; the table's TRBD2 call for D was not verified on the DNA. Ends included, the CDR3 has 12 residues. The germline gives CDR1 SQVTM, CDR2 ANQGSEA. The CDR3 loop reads CSVEDLIPPRAG.

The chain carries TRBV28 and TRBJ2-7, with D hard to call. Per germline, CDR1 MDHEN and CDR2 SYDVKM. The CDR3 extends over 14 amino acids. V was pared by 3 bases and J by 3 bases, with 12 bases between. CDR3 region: CASSLRRAGYEQYF. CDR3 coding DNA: TGTGCCAGCAGTTTGAGACGGGCCGGCTACGAGCAGTACTTC.

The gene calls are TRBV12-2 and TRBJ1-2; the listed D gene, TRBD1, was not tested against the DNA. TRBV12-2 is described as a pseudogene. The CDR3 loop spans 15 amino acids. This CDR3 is CASRLGPPGPYGYTF. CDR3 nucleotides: TGTGCAAGTCGCTTAGGGCCTCCCGGGCCCTATGGCTACACCTTC.

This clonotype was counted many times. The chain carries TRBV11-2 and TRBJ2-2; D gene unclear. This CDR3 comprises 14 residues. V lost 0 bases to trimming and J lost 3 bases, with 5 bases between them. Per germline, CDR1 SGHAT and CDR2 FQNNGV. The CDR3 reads CASSLDRDTGELFF. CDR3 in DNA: TGTGCCAGCAGCTTAGACCGGGACACCGGGGAGCTGTTTTTT.

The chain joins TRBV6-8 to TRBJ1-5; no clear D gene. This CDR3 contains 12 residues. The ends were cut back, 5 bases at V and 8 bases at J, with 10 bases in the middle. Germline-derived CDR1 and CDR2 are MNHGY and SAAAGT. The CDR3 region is CASSDPVKPQHF. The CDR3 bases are TGTGCCAGCAGTGACCCCGTGAAGCCCCAGCATTTT.

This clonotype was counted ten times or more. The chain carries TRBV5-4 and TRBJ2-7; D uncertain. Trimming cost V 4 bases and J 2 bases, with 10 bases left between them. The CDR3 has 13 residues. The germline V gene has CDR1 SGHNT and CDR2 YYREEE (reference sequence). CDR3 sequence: CASSLDGAYEQYF. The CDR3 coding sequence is TGTGCCAGCAGCCTGGACGGAGCCTACGAGCAGTACTTC.

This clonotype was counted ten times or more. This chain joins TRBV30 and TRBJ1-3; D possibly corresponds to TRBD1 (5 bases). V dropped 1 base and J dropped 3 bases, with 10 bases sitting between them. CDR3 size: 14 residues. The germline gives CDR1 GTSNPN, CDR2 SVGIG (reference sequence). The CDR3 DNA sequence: TGTGCCTGGAGTGGTTGGGGCTATGGAAACACCATATATTTT. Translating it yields CAWSGWGYGNTIYF.

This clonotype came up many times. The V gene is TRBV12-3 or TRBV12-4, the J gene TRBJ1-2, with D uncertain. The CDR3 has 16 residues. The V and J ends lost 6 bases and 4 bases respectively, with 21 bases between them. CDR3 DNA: TGTGCCAGCAGCTCAAACTCCGGGCCGGCCGGCTATGGCTACACCTTC. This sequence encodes CASSSNSGPAGYGYTF.

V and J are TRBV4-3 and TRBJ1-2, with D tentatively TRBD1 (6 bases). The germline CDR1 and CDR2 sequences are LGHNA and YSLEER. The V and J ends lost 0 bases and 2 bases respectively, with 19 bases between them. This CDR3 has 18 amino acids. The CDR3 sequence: CASSQDLDRTGSNYGYTF. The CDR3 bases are TGCGCCAGCAGCCAAGATCTGGACAGAACCGGGTCCAACTATGGCTACACCTTC.